The rows below give T cell receptor beta chains drawn from one sample of a study of molecular identifiers for immune sequencing clone quantification. Each CDR3 protein is one row after TCRdb ran MiXCR on the PCR reads. The sample has over 90,000 distinct CDR3 sequences, around 30% seen once. Sequences were obtained from naive CD8+ T cells from blood, with Jurkat cell RNA spiked in. All receptors derive from a human donor in good health. Some libraries in this study had Jurkat cell RNA spiked in. CDR3s include the opening cysteine and the closing phenylalanine or tryptophan. D genes are given only for firm matches. Clone size is given for some rows only: seen once, a few or many times, or a class if the clone is expanded.

d_gene: -
abundance: -
j_gene: TRBJ2-5
v_gene: TRBV4-3
CDR3nt: TGCGCCAGCAGCCAAGACCGGAAGACCCAGTACTTC
CDR3aa: CASSQDRKTQYF

d_gene: TRBD2
abundance: few
j_gene: TRBJ2-5
v_gene: TRBV6-4
CDR3nt: TGTGCCAGCAGTGAAGGGACTAGCGGACCAGAGACCCAGTACTTC
CDR3aa: CASSEGTSGPETQYF

d_gene: -
abundance: once
j_gene: TRBJ2-3
v_gene: TRBV28
CDR3nt: TGTGCCAGCCGATCATTCGGCGGATCTAGCACAGCTACGCAGTATTTT
CDR3aa: CASRSFGGSSTATQYF

d_gene: -
abundance: few
j_gene: TRBJ2-5
v_gene: TRBV6-2/TRBV6-3
CDR3nt: TGTGCCAGCATACCCCTCGGGGGTCGTGAGACCCAGTACTTC
CDR3aa: CASIPLGGRETQYF

d_gene: TRBD2
abundance: -
j_gene: TRBJ2-3
v_gene: TRBV15
CDR3nt: TGTGCCACCGGACTAGCCCACCACACAGATACGCAGTATTTT
CDR3aa: CATGLAHHTDTQYF

d_gene: -
abundance: -
j_gene: TRBJ1-1
v_gene: TRBV7-8
CDR3nt: TGTGCCAGCAGCACCGCCCCAGAAGACACTGAAGCTTTCTTT
CDR3aa: CASSTAPEDTEAFF

d_gene: -
abundance: -
j_gene: TRBJ2-7
v_gene: TRBV28
CDR3nt: TGTGCCAGCAGTCCCGAGCGCTACGAGCAGTACTTC
CDR3aa: CASSPERYEQYF

d_gene: TRBD1
abundance: -
j_gene: TRBJ2-7
v_gene: TRBV29-1
CDR3nt: TGCAGCGTTGAAGGTGTCCGGGACAGGGCCCACGAGCAGTACTTC
CDR3aa: CSVEGVRDRAHEQYF

d_gene: -
abundance: -
j_gene: TRBJ1-1
v_gene: TRBV24-1
CDR3nt: TGTGCCACCAGTGACTGGAACACTGAAGCTTTCTTT
CDR3aa: CATSDWNTEAFF

d_gene: -
abundance: -
j_gene: TRBJ2-3
v_gene: TRBV4-2
CDR3nt: TGTGCCAGCAGCCCCCTTCGGGAGCGACGAGATACGCAGTATTTT
CDR3aa: CASSPLRERRDTQYF

d_gene: TRBD2
abundance: -
j_gene: TRBJ2-2
v_gene: TRBV6-5
CDR3nt: TGTGCCAGCAGAAAGGGACTAGGGGCCAGGGAGCTGTTTTTT
CDR3aa: CASRKGLGARELFF

d_gene: -
abundance: -
j_gene: TRBJ1-1
v_gene: TRBV4-3
CDR3nt: TGCGCCAGCAGCCAGTCGGAGGGAAACACTGAAGCTTTCTTT
CDR3aa: CASSQSEGNTEAFF

d_gene: -
abundance: many
j_gene: TRBJ1-6
v_gene: TRBV27
CDR3nt: TGTGCCAGCAGTTTTTCGCCAACAGGGTCTGGGTCACCCCTCCACTTT
CDR3aa: CASSFSPTGSGSPLHF

d_gene: -
abundance: -
j_gene: TRBJ2-1
v_gene: TRBV6-2/TRBV6-3
CDR3nt: TGTGCCAGCAGTTACCTTGGGCCCTACAATGAGCAGTTCTTC
CDR3aa: CASSYLGPYNEQFF

d_gene: TRBD1
abundance: few
j_gene: TRBJ2-7
v_gene: TRBV3-1
CDR3nt: TGTGCCAGCAGCCCCAAGACAGGGGTAGCTCCTTACGAGCAGTACTTC
CDR3aa: CASSPKTGVAPYEQYF

d_gene: TRBD2
abundance: once
j_gene: TRBJ2-5
v_gene: TRBV13
CDR3nt: TGTGCCAGCAGCCCGGGACTAGCGAGGGTGGAGACCCAGTACTTC
CDR3aa: CASSPGLARVETQYF

d_gene: -
abundance: few
j_gene: TRBJ1-4
v_gene: TRBV19
CDR3nt: TGTGCCAGTACGGTGGACGCTGGGGATGAAAAACTGTTTTTT
CDR3aa: CASTVDAGDEKLFF

d_gene: -
abundance: -
j_gene: TRBJ2-5
v_gene: TRBV5-6
CDR3nt: TGTGCCAGCAACAACTTACAGGGAGGAGAGACCCAGTACTTC
CDR3aa: CASNNLQGGETQYF

d_gene: -
abundance: few
j_gene: TRBJ2-3
v_gene: TRBV13
CDR3nt: TGTGCCAGCAGCCCCAGACGGGCAGATACGCAGTATTTT
CDR3aa: CASSPRRADTQYF

d_gene: -
abundance: -
j_gene: TRBJ2-7
v_gene: TRBV20-1
CDR3nt: TGCAGTGCTAGCGGGGTTCCCTCCTACGAGCAGTACTTC
CDR3aa: CSASGVPSYEQYF

d_gene: -
abundance: -
j_gene: TRBJ2-7
v_gene: TRBV29-1
CDR3nt: TGCAGCGTTGAAGTTGTGGGCGAGCAGTACTTC
CDR3aa: CSVEVVGEQYF

d_gene: -
abundance: -
j_gene: TRBJ2-7
v_gene: TRBV20-1
CDR3nt: TGCAGTGCGAGGGAATTCTCCTACGAGCAGTACTTC
CDR3aa: CSAREFSYEQYF

d_gene: -
abundance: -
j_gene: TRBJ2-7
v_gene: TRBV7-9
CDR3nt: TGTGCCAGCAGCTCACCCTTGACAGCCACCTACGAGCAGTACTTC
CDR3aa: CASSSPLTATYEQYF